A single sample is the source of the 18 T cell receptor beta chains below, sequenced in a study of shared clonotypes between healthy human individuals. Naive CD8 cells, CD45RO-negative and positively selected for CCR7, excluded terminally differentiated effector memory CD45RA+ cells. The protocol was immunoSEQ multiplex PCR, while the TCRdb copy is restricted to in-frame clones and leaves out a portion. Found here are more than 2 million clones, about 94% of them singletons; the top ten hold 1.5% to 2%. The sample comprised naive CD8+ T cells from PBMCs. The receptor set was obtained from a man younger than 35 in good health. Some clones in this sample may be carry-over from other donors' samples.

The J gene is TRBJ1-5, the V gene TRBV6-1; no firm D call. Trimming left V 8 bases short and J 8 bases short, with 19 bases between. The CDR3 has 14 residues. The germline CDR1 and CDR2 sequences are MNHNS and SASEGT. The CDR3 nucleotides are TGTGCCAGCGATTTCGAGGGATGGTCAGAGCCCCAGCATTTT. Its protein product is CASDFEGWSEPQHF.

The V and J genes are TRBV7-9 and TRBJ2-1; no reliable D call. Germline loops: CDR1 SEHNR, CDR2 FQNEAQ (reference sequence). CDR3 size: 15 residues. Trimming stripped 2 bases from V and 6 bases from J, with 14 bases between. For the CDR3, the DNA is TGTGCCAGCAGCTTATATTCCCGACCTACCAATGAGCAGTTCTTC. It codes for CASSLYSRPTNEQFF.

This clone was observed once. This sample also contains other DNA sequences that code for the same CDR3. The chain has TRBV4-1 and TRBJ2-7; D remains ambiguous. V was shortened by 1 base and J by 5 bases, with 9 bases between the two germline ends. Germline V gene lookup returns CDR1 MGHRA and CDR2 YSYEKL. The CDR3 runs 13 residues. The CDR3 reads CASSQGLRNEQYF. Written as DNA, the CDR3 is TGCGCCAGCAGCCAAGGTTTGCGGAACGAGCAGTACTTC.

CDR3 residues: CASSQEPRAPANTGELFF. The CDR3 nucleotides read TGCGCCAGCAGCCAAGAACCGCGTGCACCCGCGAACACCGGGGAGCTGTTTTTT. The chain recombines TRBV4-1 with TRBJ2-2; D is uncertain. The CDR3 has 18 residues. V shed 0 bases and J shed 0 bases, with 14 bases lying between them. Germline lookup yields CDR1 MGHRA and CDR2 YSYEKL.

The chain couples TRBV5-1 to TRBJ2-7; D may correspond to TRBD1 or TRBD2 (6 bases each). This CDR3 region has 15 residues. Germline lookup yields CDR1 SGHRS and CDR2 YFSETQ. Trimming left V 3 bases short and J 5 bases short, with 18 bases between. CDR3 protein: CASSSLSSGEDEQYF. The CDR3 bases are TGCGCCAGCAGCTCCCTTAGTTCAGGGGAGGACGAGCAGTACTTC.

Notes on this clone: Other DNA sequences in this sample translate to the same CDR3. The V and J genes are TRBV7-9 and TRBJ1-4, with D uncertain. Germline CDR1 and CDR2: SEHNR and FQNEAQ (reference sequence). The CDR3 loop spans 11 amino acids. With 5 bases removed from V and 5 bases from J, the gap between germline ends came to 3 bases. The chain's CDR3 is CASSPNEKLFF. CDR3 in DNA: TGTGCCAGCAGCCCCAATGAAAAACTGTTTTTT.

CDR3 DNA sequence: TGCGCCAGCAGCCAAGTCGCTAGCGGGAGTATAGGGGCCAACGTCCTGACTTTC. Translation gives CASSQVASGSIGANVLTF. The J gene is TRBJ2-6, the V gene TRBV4-1; 10 bases agree with TRBD2. Trimming removed 1 base from V and 4 bases from J; junction bases left unmatched: 7. The germline V gene has CDR1 MGHRA and CDR2 YSYEKL. CDR3 length: 18 amino acids.

CDR3 nucleotide sequence: TGTGCCAGCAGCCCAACCCCGGGGGGGGATCAGCCCCAGCATTTT. Its protein product is CASSPTPGGDQPQHF. The chain recombines TRBV28 with TRBJ1-5, with D perhaps matching TRBD1 (5 bases). Trimming shortened V by 6 bases and J by 5 bases, and 17 bases separated the two germline ends. This CDR3 has 15 residues. Germline V gene data show CDR1 as MDHEN and CDR2 as SYDVKM.

Comment on this clone: The same CDR3 can be traced to other DNA sequences in this sample. The V gene is TRBV7-6, the J gene TRBJ2-5; TRBD2 matches 10 bases. V gave up 5 bases and J gave up 3 bases; unmatched junction bases: 6. This CDR3 spans 15 amino acids. Germline V gene data show CDR1 as SGHVS and CDR2 as FNYEAQ. The CDR3 sequence is CASSLRTSGKETQYF. DNA for the CDR3: TGTGCCAGCAGCCTGAGGACTAGCGGTAAAGAGACCCAGTACTTC.

The chain combines TRBV6-5 with TRBJ2-7, with TRBD2 matching 7 bases. The junction had 5 bases not matched to a gene; V was cut back by 2 bases and J by 7 bases. The CDR3 contains 13 residues. CDR1 MNHEY and CDR2 SVGAGI come from the germline V gene. In DNA, the CDR3 is TGTGCCAGCAGTTACGGGTCGGGGGGAGAGCAGTACTTC. Its protein product is CASSYGSGGEQYF.

The chain uses TRBV25-1 and TRBJ2-7, with TRBD2 matching 9 bases. CDR3 length equals 13 residues. The germline gives CDR1 MGHDK, CDR2 SYGVNS. V gave up 10 bases and J gave up 4 bases; unmatched junction bases: 8. CDR3 in DNA: TGTGCCACTATACCTCTAGCGGGATACGAGCAGTACTTC. This sequence encodes CATIPLAGYEQYF.

The chain links TRBV13 to TRBJ1-2; maybe TRBD1 (5 bases). Looked up from germline, CDR1 is PRHDT and CDR2 is FYEKMQ (reference sequence). The CDR3 has 15 residues. The V end was cut by 3 bases, the J end by 2 bases, with 13 bases between. The CDR3 sequence is CASSLQRDRNYGYTF. The CDR3 coding sequence is TGTGCCAGCAGCTTGCAGCGGGACCGCAACTATGGCTACACCTTC.

The CDR3 is CASSGSRSYSNQPQHF. CDR3 nucleotides: TGCGCCAGCAGTGGAAGTAGGTCTTATAGCAATCAGCCCCAGCATTTT. The chain carries TRBV10-2 and TRBJ1-5; D remains unclear. The CDR3 spans 16 residues. Looked up from germline, CDR1 is WSHSY and CDR2 is SAAADI. V was trimmed by 4 bases and J by 0 bases, leaving 13 bases between them.

The gene calls are TRBV11-1 and TRBJ2-1; TRBD2 matches at 13 bases. The trim removed 1 base at V and 2 bases at J, leaving 2 bases unmatched. The CDR3 length is 17 residues. Germline V gene sequence: CDR1 SGHAT, CDR2 FQDESV (reference sequence). CDR3 bases: TGTGCCAGCAGCTTAGGTACTAGCGGGAGGGCCTACAATGAGCAGTTCTTC. The encoded protein is CASSLGTSGRAYNEQFF.

A remark on this clone: The same CDR3 can be traced to other DNA sequences in this sample. The CDR3 here is CASSLSAGSEQYF. CDR3 bases: TGTGCCAGCAGTTTATCAGCGGGGTCCGAGCAGTACTTC. The V and J genes are TRBV27 and TRBJ2-7, with TRBD2 matching over 7 bases. V lost 0 bases and J lost 6; bases outside the gene matches: 2. CDR3 length: 13 amino acids. Looked up from germline, CDR1 is MNHEY and CDR2 is SMNVEV (reference sequence).

This clone has only a few counts. This sequence joins TRBV30 and TRBJ1-5; D is possibly TRBD1 (5 bases). The CDR3 is 16 amino acids. Germline values: CDR1 GTSNPN, CDR2 SVGIG (reference sequence). V was cut by 1 base and J by 1 base, with 14 bases left in between. This CDR3 reads CAWSAQGRPSNQPQHF. The CDR3 bases are TGTGCCTGGAGTGCGCAGGGTCGCCCAAGCAATCAGCCCCAGCATTTT.

In DNA form, the CDR3 reads TGTGCCAGCAGCCCACTAGCGGGAGGTAGCAATGAGCAGTTCTTC. Translating gives CASSPLAGGSNEQFF. This chain links TRBV9 with TRBJ2-1; 12 nucleotides align to TRBD2. Germline V lookup: CDR1 SGDLS, CDR2 YYNGEE. The V and J ends lost 4 bases and 6 bases, in that order; junction bases with no gene match: 5. This CDR3 has 15 amino acids.

The chain joins TRBV9 to TRBJ1-2; TRBD1 agrees at 9 bases. V gave up 1 base and J gave up 4 bases; unmatched junction bases: 5. Germline values: CDR1 SGDLS, CDR2 YYNGEE. The CDR3 loop spans 15 amino acids. CDR3 nucleotide sequence: TGTGCCAGCAGCGTATTGGACAGGGGATCCTATGGCTACACCTTC. Its translation is CASSVLDRGSYGYTF.